Each of the 26 T cell receptor beta chains below was sequenced from the same sample in a study of cytomegalovirus exposure and HLA in healthy donors. Vbeta (60) and Jbeta (13) primers were used in the PCR. Sequencing used immunoSEQ multiplex PCR; TCRdb keeps in-frame clones, though not all of them. The data show around 92,000 clones, around 81% seen once. The specimen was PBMCs. The source of these receptors is a female donor in good health and CMV-seropositive.

V gene TRBV27 combines with J gene TRBJ1-1, with a weak D call TRBD1 (6 bases). There are 15 residues in the CDR3. CDR1 is MNHEY and CDR2 is SMNVEV in the germline V gene (reference sequence). Trimming stripped 0 bases from V and 4 bases from J, with 12 bases between. The CDR3 coding sequence is TGTGCCAGCAGTTTATCGTCTACAGGGATCACTGAAGCTTTCTTT. It is translated as CASSLSSTGITEAFF.

V is TRBV9 and J is TRBJ2-1, with 7 bases aligning to TRBD2. The CDR3 totals 15 residues. V trimming: 0 bases; J trimming: 9 bases; junction bases outside the gene matches: 9. Germline V gene sequence: CDR1 SGDLS, CDR2 YYNGEE. The CDR3 here is CASSVGWREQAEQFF. As DNA, the CDR3 is TGTGCCAGCAGCGTAGGTTGGCGGGAGCAGGCTGAGCAGTTCTTC.

The rearrangement joins TRBV28 to TRBJ1-4; 9 bases line up with TRBD1. CDR3 length: 14 amino acids. From germline, CDR1 is MDHEN and CDR2 SYDVKM. The J segment lost 7 bases and the V segment lost 6 bases, leaving 6 bases of the junction unmatched. This CDR3 reads CASSPGQGSEKLFF. CDR3 bases: TGTGCCAGCAGCCCGGGACAGGGTAGTGAAAAACTGTTTTTT. Combining the CDR3 with reference TRBV28 and TRBJ1-4 gives the whole variable domain DVKVTQSSRYLVKRTGEKVFLECVQDMDHENMFWYRQDPGLGLRLIYFSYDVKMKEKGDIPEGYSVSREKKERFSLILESASTNQTSMYLCASSPGQGSEKLFFGSGTQLSVL.

This chain connects TRBV28 to TRBJ2-6; D is undetermined. Germline CDR1 is MDHEN and CDR2 is SYDVKM. V lost 7 bases and J 0 bases, leaving 16 bases between the germline ends. This CDR3 comprises 17 residues. This CDR3 reads CASTTATISSGANVLTF. The CDR3 DNA reads as TGTGCCAGCACCACGGCAACTATTAGCTCTGGGGCCAACGTCCTGACTTTC. Looking up the rest from reference TRBV28 and TRBJ2-6 gives the full variable domain: DVKVTQSSRYLVKRTGEKVFLECVQDMDHENMFWYRQDPGLGLRLIYFSYDVKMKEKGDIPEGYSVSREKKERFSLILESASTNQTSMYLCASTTATISSGANVLTFGAGSRLTVL.

The chain employs TRBV6-1 and TRBJ1-5; 7 bases align to TRBD1. With V trimmed by 6 bases and J by 3 bases, 8 bases remained unmatched. This CDR3 has 15 amino acids. The V gene's germline CDR1 is MNHNS and CDR2 SASEGT. The chain's CDR3 is CASSQDREVNQPQHF. CDR3 sequence (DNA): TGTGCCAGCAGCCAAGACAGGGAAGTCAATCAGCCCCAGCATTTT.

J is TRBJ2-3 and V is TRBV11-2, with TRBD2 matching over 7 bases. V lost 2 bases to trimming and J lost 1 base; unmatched junction nucleotides: 12. The CDR3 runs 18 residues. Germline V lookup: CDR1 SGHAT, CDR2 FQNNGV. The CDR3 sequence: CASSLRREFRYRTDTQYF. In nucleotides, the CDR3 is TGTGCCAGCAGCTTACGGCGGGAGTTCCGATACCGCACAGATACGCAGTATTTT.

The chain uses TRBV4-1 and TRBJ1-1, with 7 bases aligning to TRBD1. Germline V gene sequence: CDR1 MGHRA, CDR2 YSYEKL. V dropped 6 bases and J dropped 1; count of bases not matched to a gene: 5. There are 14 residues in the CDR3. The CDR3 region is CASSTGTENTEAFF. In DNA, the CDR3 is TGCGCCAGCAGTACCGGGACAGAGAACACTGAAGCTTTCTTT.

The chain carries TRBV19 and TRBJ1-1; 10 bases match TRBD1. Germline assignment: CDR1 LNHDA and CDR2 SQIVND (reference sequence). The CDR3 extends over 13 amino acids. V shed 4 bases, J shed 7 bases, and the junction held 3 bases outside the gene matches. CDR3 in amino acids: CASSTGTGDEAFF. The CDR3 nucleotides read TGTGCCAGTAGTACAGGGACAGGGGATGAAGCTTTCTTT.

This sequence joins TRBV6-6 and TRBJ2-7; TRBD1 agrees at 10 bases. V gave up 5 bases and J gave up 4 bases; unmatched junction bases: 8. Germline CDR1 reads MNHNY; CDR2 reads SVGAGI (reference sequence). This CDR3 comprises 15 residues. DNA of the CDR3: TGTGCCAGCAGTGCGGCGGGACAGGGGAATTACGAGCAGTACTTC. This translates into CASSAAGQGNYEQYF.

The CDR3 DNA sequence: TGTGCCAGCAGTGGACAGGTGTCTGGGGCCAACGTCCTGACTTTC. It translates to CASSGQVSGANVLTF. The chain uses TRBV2 and TRBJ2-6; tentative D call: TRBD1 (6 bases). The V gene's germline CDR1 is SNHLY and CDR2 FYNNEI. CDR3 length: 15 amino acids. The V end was cut by 4 bases, the J end by 1 base, with 8 bases between.

The chain uses TRBV5-1 and TRBJ1-1; D is unclear. Per germline, CDR1 SGHRS and CDR2 YFSETQ. The length of the CDR3 is 12 residues. V was shortened by 4 bases and J by 2 bases, with 6 bases between the two germline ends. The CDR3 region is CASSGGNTEAFF. CDR3 DNA sequence: TGCGCCAGCAGCGGCGGCAACACTGAAGCTTTCTTT.

The chain couples TRBV10-3 to TRBJ1-6; a possible D gene is TRBD1 (6 bases). The length of the CDR3 is 14 residues. Germline values: CDR1 ENHRY, CDR2 SYGVKD. Trimming removed 1 base from V and 7 bases from J, with 8 bases in between. CDR3 region: CAISELGGNSPLHF. The CDR3 DNA sequence: TGTGCCATCAGTGAGTTAGGGGGAAATTCACCCCTCCACTTT.

The V gene is TRBV11-3, the J gene TRBJ2-7; TRBD2 might be the D (6 bases). In germline, CDR1 is SGHNT, CDR2 YENEEA. Trimming cost V 3 bases and J 5 bases, with 14 bases left between them. The CDR3 extends over 14 amino acids. The CDR3 here is CASSLGTPPHEQYF. DNA of the CDR3: TGTGCCAGCAGCTTGGGGACTCCCCCCCACGAGCAGTACTTC.

The CDR3 DNA reads TGTGCCAGCAGCTTGAACAGGGCGGTATACGAGCAGTACTTC. Protein: CASSLNRAVYEQYF. This chain links TRBV11-2 with TRBJ2-7, with D perhaps matching TRBD1 (6 bases). Per the germline V gene, CDR1 is SGHAT and CDR2 is FQNNGV. The V end lost 3 bases, the J end lost 4 bases, and 13 bases lay between the germline ends. The CDR3 is made up of 14 amino acids.

The chain recombines TRBV6-1 with TRBJ2-7, with 10 bases lining up with TRBD2. The trim removed 0 bases at V and 3 bases at J, leaving 5 bases unmatched. Germline V gene lookup returns CDR1 MNHNS and CDR2 SASEGT. This CDR3 is 16 amino acids long. The CDR3 spells CASSEALAGTRYEQYF. DNA for the CDR3: TGTGCCAGCAGTGAAGCACTAGCGGGGACGCGCTACGAGCAGTACTTC.

The chain recombines TRBV16 with TRBJ1-2; 9 bases are a match to TRBD1. After removal of 4 bases from V and 7 bases from J, the junction contained 7 bases not matched to a gene. The germline CDR1 and CDR2 sequences are KGHSY and FQNENV. This CDR3 has 14 amino acids. The CDR3 region is CASSPGQGDFGYTF. The CDR3 DNA sequence: TGTGCCAGCAGCCCGGGACAGGGAGATTTTGGCTACACCTTC. The variable domain in full, with the rest retrieved from reference TRBV16 and TRBJ1-2, is GEEVAQTPKHLVRGEGQKAKLYCAPIKGHSYVFWYQQVLKNEFKFLISFQNENVFDETGMPKERFSAKCLPNSPCSLEIQATKLEDSAVYFCASSPGQGDFGYTFGSGTRLTVV.

This chain joins TRBV30 and TRBJ1-4; tentatively, D is TRBD1 (6 bases). Germline CDR1 and CDR2: GTSNPN and SVGIG (reference sequence). The V end lost 3 bases, the J end lost 5 bases, and 16 bases lay between the germline ends. This CDR3 has 15 amino acids. CDR3 in DNA: TGTGCCTGGAGCGCCCGTCGGACAGTAAATGAAAAACTGTTTTTT. Translating gives CAWSARRTVNEKLFF.

Only one count was recorded for this clone. The chain has TRBV19 and TRBJ1-5, with 7 bases lining up with TRBD1. CDR3 length: 17 residues. The germline gives CDR1 LNHDA, CDR2 SQIVND (reference sequence). V was clipped by 3 bases and J by 9 bases; unmatched bases: 17. CDR3 sequence (DNA): TGTGCCAGTAGTATTGGATTGGGGGACAGAGGGGCTTGGCCCCAGCATTTT. This gives the protein CASSIGLGDRGAWPQHF. Supplemented by reference TRBV19 and TRBJ1-5, the full variable domain reads DGGITQSPKYLFRKEGQNVTLSCEQNLNHDAMYWYRQDPGQGLRLIYYSQIVNDFQKGDIAEGYSVSREKKESFPLTVTSAQKNPTAFYLCASSIGLGDRGAWPQHFGDGTRLSIL.

The DNA of the CDR3 is TGTGCCAGCAGTTACGGGGGGCGGGGGGGGGTACCTCAGTACTTC. Translated, it gives CASSYGGRGGVPQYF. The J gene is TRBJ2-7, the V gene TRBV6-6, with 9 bases fitting TRBD2. The CDR3 is 15 amino acids. With V trimmed by 2 bases and J by 10 bases, 12 bases remained unmatched. In germline, CDR1 is MNHNY, CDR2 SVGAGI (reference sequence).

This clone has a single count. CDR3 DNA sequence: TGTGCCAGCAGCACAGACAGGAACTCCTACAATGAGCAGTTCTTC. This sequence encodes CASSTDRNSYNEQFF. This rearrangement joins TRBV6-4 to TRBJ2-1; tentatively, D is TRBD1 (6 bases). V shed 6 bases and J shed 0 bases, with 12 bases lying between them. This CDR3 is 15 amino acids long. CDR1 MRHNA and CDR2 SNTAGT come from the germline V gene.

The chain couples TRBV27 to TRBJ2-7, with a weak D call TRBD1 (6 bases). Germline CDR1 reads MNHEY; CDR2 reads SMNVEV (reference sequence). The CDR3 contains 15 residues. Deletions cut 2 bases from V and 2 bases from J, with 13 bases between. CDR3 DNA sequence: TGTGCCAGCAGTTTACTAGGGGGAGAGGCCTACGAGCAGTACTTC. This sequence encodes CASSLLGGEAYEQYF.

The chain couples TRBV19 to TRBJ2-3, with D perhaps TRBD1 (6 bases). The germline V gene encodes CDR1 LNHDA and CDR2 SQIVND (reference sequence). V was trimmed by 4 bases and J by 7 bases, leaving 12 bases between them. This CDR3 is 13 amino acids long. The CDR3 loop reads CASSNDRIHTQYF. DNA of the CDR3: TGTGCCAGTAGTAATGACAGGATTCATACGCAGTATTTT.

The chain has TRBV27 and TRBJ2-2, with 7 bases lining up with TRBD1. There are 19 residues in the CDR3. The junction had 13 bases not matched to a gene; V was cut back by 3 bases and J by 0 bases. CDR1 is MNHEY and CDR2 is SMNVEV in the germline V gene (reference sequence). CDR3 amino acids: CASSFRDRPELANTGELFF. CDR3 nucleotide sequence: TGTGCCAGCAGTTTCCGGGACAGACCTGAACTCGCGAACACCGGGGAGCTGTTTTTT.

The J gene is TRBJ2-1, the V gene TRBV10-1; 9 bases fit TRBD2. The V and J ends lost 5 bases and 6 bases, in that order; junction bases with no gene match: 8. The CDR3 contains 15 residues. Germline-derived CDR1 and CDR2 are WNHNN and SYGVQD (reference sequence). The CDR3 DNA is TGCGCCAGCAGTCCAAACCGCGGGGGGGCCAATGAGCAGTTCTTC. Translating it yields CASSPNRGGANEQFF.

The V gene is TRBV19, the J gene TRBJ2-5, with TRBD2 matching 9 bases. Judging by the DNA end, TRBJ2-7 fits better; the J call may be wrong. Germline CDR1 reads LNHDA; CDR2 reads SQIVND (reference sequence). The CDR3 sequence is 14 residues long. The CDR3 sequence: CASSIGTSDYEQYF. The CDR3 nucleotides read TGTGCCAGTAGTATAGGGACTAGCGACTACGAGCAGTACTTC.

As for this clone: At one of its ends the junction is not consistent with the germline gene, which may arise from a read error. The V call is TRBV13, the J call TRBJ2-5; D is unresolved. The closer fit of TRBJ2-7 to the DNA end suggests the J call may be wrong. Germline loops: CDR1 PRHDT, CDR2 FYEKMQ (reference sequence). The CDR3 contains 12 residues. The chain's CDR3 is CASSIGRYEQYF. CDR3 nucleotides: TGTGCCAGCAGCATAGGACGCTACGAGCAGTACTTC.